This T cell receptor beta chain came from a study of T-cell reconstitution after alpha-beta-depleted transplantation in children. CDR1 and CDR2 from the germline V gene are SGHRS and YFSETQ. Deletions cut 4 bases from V and 3 bases from J, with 10 bases between. The CDR3 has 13 residues. It was with unique molecular identifiers that the TCRbeta library was prepared. TCRdb re-called the PCR reads through MiXCR, storing one row per CDR3 protein. This repertoire shows a few hundred thousand distinct CDR3 sequences, roughly 13% found once; its top ten account for 2.2%. This TCR was sampled from a male patient younger than 18 who had a stem cell transplant for acute myeloid leukemia, so the T cells may come from the graft donor. The material was PBMCs, mostly from graft donor cells, obtained 360 days after TCRalphabeta/CD19-depleted stem cell transplant. The rearrangement links TRBV5-1 to TRBJ1-1, with D hard to call. In DNA form, the CDR3 reads TGCGCCAGCAGCCTTGACGGGGACACTGAAGCTTTCTTT. Protein sequence: CASSLDGDTEAFF.